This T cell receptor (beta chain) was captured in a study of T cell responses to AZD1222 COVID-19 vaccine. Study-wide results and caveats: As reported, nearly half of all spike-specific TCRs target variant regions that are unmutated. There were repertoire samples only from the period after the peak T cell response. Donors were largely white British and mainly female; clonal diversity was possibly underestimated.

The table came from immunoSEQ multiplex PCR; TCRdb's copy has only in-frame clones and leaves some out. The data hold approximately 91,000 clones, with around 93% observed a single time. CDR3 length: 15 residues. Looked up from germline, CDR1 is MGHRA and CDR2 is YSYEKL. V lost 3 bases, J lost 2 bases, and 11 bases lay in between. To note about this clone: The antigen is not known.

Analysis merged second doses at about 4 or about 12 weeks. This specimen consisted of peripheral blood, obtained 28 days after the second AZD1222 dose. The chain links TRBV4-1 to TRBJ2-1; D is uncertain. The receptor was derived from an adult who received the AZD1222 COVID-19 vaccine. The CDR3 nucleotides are TGCGCCAGCAGCCAGCTACACGTTCCCTACAATGAGCAGTTCTTC. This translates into CASSQLHVPYNEQFF.